This entry describes one T cell receptor beta chain. The antigen is undetermined. Some 41,000 productive templates were obtained per sample on average. Profiling relied on immunoSEQ multiplex PCR, and the TCRdb table lists in-frame clones only, not all of them. The table records some 17,000 clones, approximately 85% of them present only once. The sample belongs to a study of STAT3 mutations in large granular lymphocyte leukemia. Study results and caveats: Every T-LGLL patient had at least one immunodominant TCRbeta clonotype. Suggested: STAT3 mutation was not the ancestral event for these clonal expansions.

This CDR3 spans 15 amino acids. In germline, CDR1 is MGHRA, CDR2 YSYEKL. Trimming took 7 bases from V and 4 from J; bases not matched to a gene: 10. The sequence was obtained from a man over 45 with T-cell large granular lymphocyte leukemia. Some clones in this sample may be carry-over from other donors' samples. The sequenced material came from peripheral blood mononuclear cells. V gene TRBV4-1 combines with J gene TRBJ1-3; 7 bases are a match to TRBD1. DNA of the CDR3: TGCGCCAGCAAGGGCCCCGACAGGGAGGGAAACACCATATATTTT. This codes for CASKGPDREGNTIYF.